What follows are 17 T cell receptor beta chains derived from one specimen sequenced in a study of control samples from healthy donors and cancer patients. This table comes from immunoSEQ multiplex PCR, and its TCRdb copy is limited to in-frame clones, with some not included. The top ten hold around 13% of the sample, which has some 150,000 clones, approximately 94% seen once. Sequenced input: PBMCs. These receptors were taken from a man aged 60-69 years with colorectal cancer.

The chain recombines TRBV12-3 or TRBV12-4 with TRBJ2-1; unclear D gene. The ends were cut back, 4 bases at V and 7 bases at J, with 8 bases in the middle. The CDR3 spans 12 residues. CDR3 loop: CASSWETNEQFF. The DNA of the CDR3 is TGTGCCAGCAGTTGGGAAACTAATGAGCAGTTCTTC.

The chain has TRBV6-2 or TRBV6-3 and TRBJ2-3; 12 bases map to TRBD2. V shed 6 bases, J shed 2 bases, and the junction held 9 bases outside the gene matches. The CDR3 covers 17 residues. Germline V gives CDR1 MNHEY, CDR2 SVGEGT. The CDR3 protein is CASSRRLAGDLTDTQYF. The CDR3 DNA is TGTGCCAGCAGCCGAAGACTAGCGGGGGACCTCACAGATACGCAGTATTTT.

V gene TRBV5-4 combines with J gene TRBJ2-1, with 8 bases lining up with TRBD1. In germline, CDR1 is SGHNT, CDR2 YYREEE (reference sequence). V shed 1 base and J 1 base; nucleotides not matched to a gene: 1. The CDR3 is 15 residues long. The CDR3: CASSLQGASYNEQFF. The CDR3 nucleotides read TGTGCCAGCAGCTTGCAGGGGGCGTCCTACAATGAGCAGTTCTTC. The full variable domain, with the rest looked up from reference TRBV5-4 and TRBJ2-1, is ETGVTQSPTHLIKTRGQQVTLRCSSQSGHNTVSWYQQALGQGPQFIFQYYREEENGRGNFPPRFSGLQFPNYSSELNVNALELDDSALYLCASSLQGASYNEQFFGPGTRLTVL.

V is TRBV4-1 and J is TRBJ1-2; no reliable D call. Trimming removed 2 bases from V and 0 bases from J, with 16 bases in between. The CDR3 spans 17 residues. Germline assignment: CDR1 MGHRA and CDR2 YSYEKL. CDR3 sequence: CASSQPPGREANYGYTF. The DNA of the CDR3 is TGCGCCAGCAGCCAACCACCCGGACGTGAAGCTAACTATGGCTACACCTTC.

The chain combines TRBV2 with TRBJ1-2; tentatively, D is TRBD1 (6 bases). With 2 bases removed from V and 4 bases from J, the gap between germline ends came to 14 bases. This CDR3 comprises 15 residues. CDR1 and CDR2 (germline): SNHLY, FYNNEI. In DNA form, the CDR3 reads TGTGCCAGCAGTGAACAGGGACACGGAGCCTATGGCTACACCTTC. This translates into CASSEQGHGAYGYTF. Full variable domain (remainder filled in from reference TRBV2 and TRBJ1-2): EPEVTQTPSHQVTQMGQEVILRCVPISNHLYFYWYRQILGQKVEFLVSFYNNEISEKSEIFDDQFSVERPDGSNFTLKIRSTKLEDSAMYFCASSEQGHGAYGYTFGSGTRLTVV.

CDR3: CASSDLAGAHNEQFF. The CDR3 coding sequence is TGTGCCAGCAGTGACCTAGCGGGGGCCCACAATGAGCAGTTCTTC. The rearrangement joins TRBV6-4 to TRBJ2-1; 10 bases agree with TRBD2. Germline CDR1 MRHNA, CDR2 SNTAGT. Germline trimming cut 2 bases from V and 5 bases from J; bases unmatched to any gene: 3. The CDR3 has 15 amino acids.

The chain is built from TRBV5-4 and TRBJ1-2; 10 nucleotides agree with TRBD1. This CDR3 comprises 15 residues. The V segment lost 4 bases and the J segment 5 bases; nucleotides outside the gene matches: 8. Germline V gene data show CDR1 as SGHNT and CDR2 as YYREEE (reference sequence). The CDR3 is CASSPRDRGIYGYTF. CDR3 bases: TGTGCCAGCAGCCCCCGGGACAGGGGAATTTATGGCTACACCTTC. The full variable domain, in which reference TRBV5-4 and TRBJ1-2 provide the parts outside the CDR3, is ETGVTQSPTHLIKTRGQQVTLRCSSQSGHNTVSWYQQALGQGPQFIFQYYREEENGRGNFPPRFSGLQFPNYSSELNVNALELDDSALYLCASSPRDRGIYGYTFGSGTRLTVV.

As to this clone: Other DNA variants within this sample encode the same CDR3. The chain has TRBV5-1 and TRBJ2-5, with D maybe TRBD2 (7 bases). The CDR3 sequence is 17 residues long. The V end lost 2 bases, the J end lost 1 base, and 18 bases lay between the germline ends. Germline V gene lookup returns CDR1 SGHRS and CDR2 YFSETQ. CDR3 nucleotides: TGCGCCAGCAGCTTCGGTCGAGGGGGAGGGATCCAAGAGACCCAGTACTTC. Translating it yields CASSFGRGGGIQETQYF. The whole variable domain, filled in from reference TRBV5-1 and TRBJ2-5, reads KAGVTQTPRYLIKTRGQQVTLSCSPISGHRSVSWYQQTPGQGLQFLFEYFSETQRNKGNFPGRFSGRQFSNSRSEMNVSTLELGDSALYLCASSFGRGGGIQETQYFGPGTRLLVL.

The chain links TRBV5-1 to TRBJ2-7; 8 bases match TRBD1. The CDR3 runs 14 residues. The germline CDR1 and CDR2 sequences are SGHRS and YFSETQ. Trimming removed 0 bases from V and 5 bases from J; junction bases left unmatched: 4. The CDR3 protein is CASSLGWTGNEQYF. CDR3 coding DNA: TGCGCCAGCAGCTTGGGGTGGACAGGGAACGAGCAGTACTTC.

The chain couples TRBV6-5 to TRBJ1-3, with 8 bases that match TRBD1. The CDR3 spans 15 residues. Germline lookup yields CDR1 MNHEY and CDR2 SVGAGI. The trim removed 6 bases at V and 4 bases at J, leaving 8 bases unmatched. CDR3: CASRPNGQGGNTIYF. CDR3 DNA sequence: TGTGCCAGCAGACCTAATGGACAGGGAGGAAACACCATATATTTT.

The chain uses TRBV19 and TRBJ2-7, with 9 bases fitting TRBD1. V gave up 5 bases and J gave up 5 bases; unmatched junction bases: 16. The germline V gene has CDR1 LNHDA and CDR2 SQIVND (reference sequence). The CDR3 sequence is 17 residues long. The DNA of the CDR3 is TGTGCCAGTAGTCTCTCCGCGCCGGGACAGGGTGCGGACGAGCAGTACTTC. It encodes CASSLSAPGQGADEQYF.

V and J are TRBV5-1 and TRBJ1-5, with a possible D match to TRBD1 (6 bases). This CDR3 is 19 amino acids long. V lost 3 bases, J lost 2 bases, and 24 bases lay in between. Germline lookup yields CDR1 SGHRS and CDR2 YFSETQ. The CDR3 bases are TGCGCCAGCAGCTCGAGACCAGGGGCTTGGGTCGATGGCAATCAGCCCCAGCATTTT. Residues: CASSSRPGAWVDGNQPQHF.

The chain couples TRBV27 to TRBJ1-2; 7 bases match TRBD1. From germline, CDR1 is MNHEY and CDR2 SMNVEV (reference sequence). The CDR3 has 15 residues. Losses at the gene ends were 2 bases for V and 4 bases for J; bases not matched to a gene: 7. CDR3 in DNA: TGTGCCAGCAGTTTAGTGGGAGGGGGCGGCTATGGCTACACCTTC. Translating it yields CASSLVGGGGYGYTF.

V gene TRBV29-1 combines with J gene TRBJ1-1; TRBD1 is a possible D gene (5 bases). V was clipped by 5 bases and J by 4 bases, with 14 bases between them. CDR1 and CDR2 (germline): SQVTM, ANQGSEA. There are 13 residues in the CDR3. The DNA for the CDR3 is TGCAGCGTTATAGGGGTGGCGGGCACTGAAGCTTTCTTT. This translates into CSVIGVAGTEAFF.

This chain's CDR3 is CASSLAGASGYTF. CDR3 DNA: TGTGCCAGCAGCTTAGCAGGGGCAAGTGGCTACACCTTC. The chain is built from TRBV7-9 and TRBJ1-2, with D possibly matching TRBD1 (5 bases). The CDR3 is made up of 13 amino acids. Per germline, CDR1 SEHNR and CDR2 FQNEAQ (reference sequence). V lost 0 bases, J lost 7 bases, and 9 bases lay in between.

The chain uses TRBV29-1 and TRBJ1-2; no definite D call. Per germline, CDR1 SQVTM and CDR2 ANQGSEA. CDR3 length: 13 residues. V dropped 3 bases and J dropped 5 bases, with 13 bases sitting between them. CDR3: CSVDGSSWYGYTF. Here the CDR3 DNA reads TGCAGCGTTGATGGCAGCTCGTGGTATGGCTACACCTTC. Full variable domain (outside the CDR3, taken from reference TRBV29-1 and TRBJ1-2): SAVISQKPSRDICQRGTSLTIQCQVDSQVTMMFWYRQQPGQSLTLIATANQGSEATYESGFVIDKFPISRPNLTFSTLTVSNMSPEDSSIYLCSVDGSSWYGYTFGSGTRLTVV.

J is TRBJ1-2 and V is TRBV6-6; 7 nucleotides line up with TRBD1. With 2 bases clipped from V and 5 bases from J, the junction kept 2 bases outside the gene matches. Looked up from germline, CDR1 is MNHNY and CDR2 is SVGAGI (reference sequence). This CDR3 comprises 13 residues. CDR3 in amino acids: CASSYQGDYGYTF. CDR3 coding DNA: TGTGCCAGCAGTTACCAGGGGGATTATGGCTACACCTTC.